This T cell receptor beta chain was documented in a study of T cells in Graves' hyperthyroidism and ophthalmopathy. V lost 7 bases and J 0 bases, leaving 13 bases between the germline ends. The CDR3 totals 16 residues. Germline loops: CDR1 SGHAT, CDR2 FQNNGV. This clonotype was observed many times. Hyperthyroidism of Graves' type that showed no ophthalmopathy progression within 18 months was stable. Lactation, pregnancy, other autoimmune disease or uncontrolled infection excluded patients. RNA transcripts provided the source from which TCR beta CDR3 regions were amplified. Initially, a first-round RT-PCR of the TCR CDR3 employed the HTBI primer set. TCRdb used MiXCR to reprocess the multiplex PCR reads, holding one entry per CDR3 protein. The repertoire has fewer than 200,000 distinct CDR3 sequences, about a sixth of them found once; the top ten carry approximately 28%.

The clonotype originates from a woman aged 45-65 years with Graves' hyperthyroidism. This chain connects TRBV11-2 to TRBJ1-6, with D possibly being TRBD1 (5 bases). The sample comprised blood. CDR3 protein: CASTRSGGSYNSPLHF. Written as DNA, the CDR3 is TGTGCCAGCACCCGGTCCGGGGGCTCCTATAATTCACCCCTCCACTTT.